The clone carrying this T cell receptor (beta chain) occurred a few times. Its antigen is not identified. The data belong to a study of identical twins. Findings and caveats of the study: Partial confounding of zero-insertion analyses by invariant MAIT and iNKT cells was possible. The degree of excess twin sharing was weaker in beta out-of-frame sequences. The abundant beta clonotypes from cord blood had fewer insertions, and memory repertoires had none of this.

The CDR3 is 15 residues long. With 4 bases clipped from V and 4 bases from J, the junction kept 6 bases outside the gene matches. A universal primer binding site was introduced by template switching. The final cDNA contained unique molecular identifiers. Via MiXCR, TCRdb re-called the 5' RACE reads, giving one row per CDR3 protein. The table has 700,000 to 950,000 distinct CDR3 sequences, 9% to 15% seen once; the top ten hold roughly 1.6%. These same data were also listed under a study on yellow fever vaccine responses in identical twins.

This chain uses TRBV12-3 or TRBV12-4 with TRBJ1-1, with 10 nucleotides matching TRBD1. This receptor was taken from a woman in her late teens or twenties in good health. The specimen was PBMCs. The CDR3 region has the DNA TGTGCCAGCAGTTCGGGGACAGGGGAGCGCACTGAAGCTTTCTTT. Translating it yields CASSSGTGERTEAFF.